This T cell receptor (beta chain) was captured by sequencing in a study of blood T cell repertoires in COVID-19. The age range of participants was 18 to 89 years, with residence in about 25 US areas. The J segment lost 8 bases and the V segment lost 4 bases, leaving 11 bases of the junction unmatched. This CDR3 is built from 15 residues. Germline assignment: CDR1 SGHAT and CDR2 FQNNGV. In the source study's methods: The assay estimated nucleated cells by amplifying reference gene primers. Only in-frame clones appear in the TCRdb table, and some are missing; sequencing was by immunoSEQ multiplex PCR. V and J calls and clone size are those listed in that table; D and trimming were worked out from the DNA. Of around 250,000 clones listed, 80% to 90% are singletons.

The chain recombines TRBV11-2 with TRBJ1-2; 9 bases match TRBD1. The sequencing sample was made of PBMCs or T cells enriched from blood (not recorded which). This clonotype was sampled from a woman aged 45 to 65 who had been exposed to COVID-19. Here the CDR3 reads CASSSLQGARGGYTF. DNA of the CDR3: TGTGCCAGCAGCTCTCTACAGGGGGCTAGAGGAGGCTACACCTTC.